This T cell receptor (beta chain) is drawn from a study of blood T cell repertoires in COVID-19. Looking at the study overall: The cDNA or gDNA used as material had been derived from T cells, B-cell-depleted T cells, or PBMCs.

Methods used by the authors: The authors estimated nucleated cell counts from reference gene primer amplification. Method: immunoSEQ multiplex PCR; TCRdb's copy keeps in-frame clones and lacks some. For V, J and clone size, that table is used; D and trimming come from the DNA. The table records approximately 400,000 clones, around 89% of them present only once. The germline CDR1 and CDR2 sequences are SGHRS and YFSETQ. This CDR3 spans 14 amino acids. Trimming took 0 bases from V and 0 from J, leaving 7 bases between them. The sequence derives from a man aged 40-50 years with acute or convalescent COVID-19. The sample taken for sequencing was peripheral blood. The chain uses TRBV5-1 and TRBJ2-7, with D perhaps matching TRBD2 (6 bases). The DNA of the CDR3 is TGCGCCAGCAGCTTGGAGGAGGGCTCCTACGAGCAGTACTTC. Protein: CASSLEEGSYEQYF.